This T cell receptor (beta chain) derives from a study of shared clonotypes between healthy human individuals (dated by TCRdb to about 2020). Looking at the study overall: The cohort comprised a couple of women and three men aged 18 to 49 years. For each donor, CD4 naive and CD4 memory were each run on three plates, CD8 naive on two plates, and CD8 memory on one plate. To estimate repertoire size and how much clonotype sharing occurs between individuals, the study deeply sequenced the blood TCR repertoires of five or six healthy adults. To increase sequencing depth and limit assay-specific biases, TCR repertoire library preparation and sequencing were carried out by different laboratories using diverse techniques. Between about 0.8 and 9.5 billion PBMCs per donor were obtained by leukapheresis. Study-level results and caveats: The genetic and exposure-history diversity represented was limited by the small number of donors. Clonotypes shared by all four sorted-subset donors showed higher generation probabilities than non-shared clonotypes. About 5% of naive CD4, roughly 3.5% of naive CD8, roughly 2.5% of memory CD4, and 0.35% to 0.5% of memory CD8 clonotypes were shared across a few donors. Sampling was limited to blood, and TCR repertoires in tissue likely differ from TCR repertoires in blood. Naive subsets generally had larger estimated clonotype richness than memory subsets. Even with the large sequencing depth, rarefaction of the sorted-subset datasets indicated that sequencing was incomplete. Pairwise subsampling indicated that sequencing depth was expected to affect the degree of clonotype sharing among donors.

Using the deep immunoSEQ assay, TCR CDR3 regions were amplified from genomic DNA by multiplex PCR. Genomic DNA extracted from each cell subset was distributed evenly over all wells of several immunoSEQ 96-well plates, and each plate served as one replicate. For sorted subsets, each replicate PCR was loaded with 200 ng genomic DNA, equivalent to 30,000 to 35,000 T cell genomes. The purified libraries were quantified using a Qubit 3.0 fluorometer, sized with a Bioanalyzer 2100, and then quantified again using the KAPA Library Quantification kit. Every immunoSEQ 96-well plate was sequenced on a dedicated single-read 150-cycle Illumina NextSeq 550 flow cell. From the authors' description of their analysis: Because the immunoSEQ output included only junctional sequences and no quality scores, the filtering could not be the same as the filtering used for full-length reads. Sequences were annotated with PyIR, a Python wrapper for IgBLAST v1.9, using IMGT germline references to assign V/J genes and CDR3. Reads were filtered out if the reads had weak V/J assignments (E-value above 1e-6), no CDR3, stop codons, out-of-frame junctions, or ambiguous translated residues. V3J clonotypes were defined by identical inferred V gene, J gene, and CDR3 amino acid sequence. To compute the percentage overlap between repertoires, the number of shared unique clonotypes was divided by the size of the smaller repertoire. RTK rarefaction, the Chao1 estimator, and Recon v2.1 estimates of unobserved clonotypes were used to assess repertoire richness. Generation probabilities for all TCRbeta clonotypes obtained by the gDNA method from four donors were computed using OLGA. TCRdb mirrors the immuneACCESS table, restricted to in-frame sequences. Some clones are absent from its copies; in checked studies, under half trace to an unresolved V gene, and the reason for the others is unknown. V, J and clone size were drawn from that table, and D and trimming were deduced from the DNA. This sample holds about 2.5 million clones; roughly 90% were observed only once. The top ten clonotypes cover 0.37% of the sample.

The donors were healthy, HIV-negative adults who had no recently reported acute infections or vaccinations. Every donor was a Caucasian adult residing in Nashville, Tennessee, USA. CD4+ T cells were enriched by magnetic negative selection; naive cells were then positively selected on CD45RA, and the negative fraction formed the memory subset. Blood was obtained by leukapheresis, after which PBMCs were separated by Ficoll-Histopaque density gradient centrifugation and cryopreserved in liquid nitrogen vapor phase. Analytical flow cytometry was used to check the purity and quantity of each magnetically sorted T cell population. Genomic DNA was isolated from each sorted fraction and quantified by UV absorbance on a Nanodrop 2000c. Details on this clone: This receptor's antigen is unknown. Per-nucleotide qualities are absent, and no much larger clonotype sits a single base away.

V is shortened by 6 bases, J by 6 bases, and the region joining them spans 14 bases. CDR1 is given as LGHNA and CDR2 as YNFKEQ, both from the germline V gene. The CDR3, from cysteine to phenylalanine, totals 14 residues. Only CDR3 DNA is held: 42 bases, read in frame from base 1. This TCR derives from a man aged 18-30 years in good health. Some clones in this sample may be carry-over from other donors' samples. Here the chain combines TRBV4-2 and TRBJ1-4; matching of 5 bases hints at TRBD1 as the D gene. Sequencing was performed on naive CD4+ T cells from PBMCs. The sample's cell subset or site label, decoded: CD45RA+ positively selected. The sequenced DNA: TGTGCCAGCAGGTATTGGGGGACCGATGAAAAACTGTTTTTT. It translates to CASRYWGTDEKLFF.